This T cell receptor beta chain was captured by sequencing in a study of metastatic and nonmetastatic thyroid tumors. This clone was recorded many times. CDR1 SEHNR and CDR2 FQNEAQ come from the germline V gene (reference sequence). The CDR3 spans 12 residues. V was pared by 3 bases and J by 5 bases, with 8 bases between. MiXCR reprocessed the PCR reads for TCRdb. Of around 30,000 clones listed, approximately 16% are singletons. No patient had received any treatment before thyroid surgery. Material: blood. This rearrangement joins TRBV7-9 to TRBJ2-7; D is perhaps TRBD1 or TRBD2 (5 bases each). The TCR originated in a male donor with papillary thyroid cancer or a benign thyroid nodule (not recorded which). Some clones in this sample may be carry-over from other donors' samples. This chain's CDR3 is CASSFRGDEQYF. In DNA form, the CDR3 reads TGTGCCAGCAGCTTTCGAGGGGACGAGCAGTACTTC.